This T cell receptor beta chain appears in the sequencing data of a study of T cells in localized non-small cell lung cancer. The method was immunoSEQ multiplex PCR; TCRdb's version includes in-frame clones alone and lacks a portion of them. The table shows tens of thousands of clones, with more than 70% occurring only once. Germline trimming cut 3 bases from V and 7 bases from J; bases unmatched to any gene: 9. The CDR3 has 15 residues. CDR1 is SGHNT, CDR2 YYREEE, per germline (reference sequence). This chain uses TRBV5-4 with TRBJ1-5; TRBD1 matches 8 bases. This specimen was peripheral blood, taken before any cancer treatment. The sequence was collected from a female donor over 55 with stage I lung adenocarcinoma. The CDR3 bases are TGTGCCAGCAGCTCCTTTGGACAGGGATTCCAGCCCCAGCATTTT. Residues: CASSSFGQGFQPQHF.